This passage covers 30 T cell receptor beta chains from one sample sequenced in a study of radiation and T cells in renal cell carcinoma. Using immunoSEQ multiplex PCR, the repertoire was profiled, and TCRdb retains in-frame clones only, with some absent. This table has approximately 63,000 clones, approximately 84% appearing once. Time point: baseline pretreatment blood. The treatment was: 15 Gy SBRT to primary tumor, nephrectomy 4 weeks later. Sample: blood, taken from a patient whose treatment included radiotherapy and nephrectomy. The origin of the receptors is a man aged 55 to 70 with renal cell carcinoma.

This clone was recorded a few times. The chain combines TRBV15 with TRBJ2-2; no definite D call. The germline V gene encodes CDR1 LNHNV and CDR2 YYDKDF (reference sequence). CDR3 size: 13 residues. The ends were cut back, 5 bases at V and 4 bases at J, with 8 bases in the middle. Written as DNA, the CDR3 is TGTGCCACCAGCGCCCACCTCACCGGGGAGCTGTTTTTT. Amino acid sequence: CATSAHLTGELFF.

The CDR3 coding sequence is TGTGCCAGCAGCTTAGGGGGGACTAGCGGGAGCACAGATACGCAGTATTTT. It translates to CASSLGGTSGSTDTQYF. The chain carries TRBV7-2 and TRBJ2-3, with TRBD2 matching 12 bases. Germline assignment: CDR1 SGHTA and CDR2 FQGNSA. The CDR3 is made up of 17 amino acids. Losses at the gene ends were 1 base for V and 0 bases for J; bases not matched to a gene: 2. Looking up the rest from reference TRBV7-2 and TRBJ2-3 gives the full variable domain: GAGVSQSPSNKVTEKGKDVELRCDPISGHTALYWYRQSLGQGLEFLIYFQGNSAPDKSGLPSDRFSAERTGGSVSTLTIQRTQQEDSAVYLCASSLGGTSGSTDTQYFGPGTRLTVL.

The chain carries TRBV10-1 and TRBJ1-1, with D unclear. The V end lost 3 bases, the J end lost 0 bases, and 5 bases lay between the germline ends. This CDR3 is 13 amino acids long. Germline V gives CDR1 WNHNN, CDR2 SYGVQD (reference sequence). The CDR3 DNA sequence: TGCGCCAGCAGTGAAGGGTTGAACACTGAAGCTTTCTTT. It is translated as CASSEGLNTEAFF.

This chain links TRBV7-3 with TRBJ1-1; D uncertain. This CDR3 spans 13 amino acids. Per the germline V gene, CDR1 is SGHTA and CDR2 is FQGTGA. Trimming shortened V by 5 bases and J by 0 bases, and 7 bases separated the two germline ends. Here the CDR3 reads CASSARLNTEAFF. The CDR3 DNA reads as TGTGCCAGCAGCGCACGGCTGAACACTGAAGCTTTCTTT.

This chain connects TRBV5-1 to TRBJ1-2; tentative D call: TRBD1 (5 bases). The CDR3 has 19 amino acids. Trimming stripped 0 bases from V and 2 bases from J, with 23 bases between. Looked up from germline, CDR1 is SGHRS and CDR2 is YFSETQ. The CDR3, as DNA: TGCGCCAGCAGCTTGGAGGCGGGGCGGACTTTTGAGGGGAACTATGGCTACACCTTC. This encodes CASSLEAGRTFEGNYGYTF. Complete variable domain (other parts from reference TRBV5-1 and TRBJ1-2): KAGVTQTPRYLIKTRGQQVTLSCSPISGHRSVSWYQQTPGQGLQFLFEYFSETQRNKGNFPGRFSGRQFSNSRSEMNVSTLELGDSALYLCASSLEAGRTFEGNYGYTFGSGTRLTVV.

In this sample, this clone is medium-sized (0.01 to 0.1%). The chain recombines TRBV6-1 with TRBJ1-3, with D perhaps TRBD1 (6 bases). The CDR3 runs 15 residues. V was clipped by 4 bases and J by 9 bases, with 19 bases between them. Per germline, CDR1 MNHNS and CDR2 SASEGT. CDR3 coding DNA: TGTGCCAGCAGTGCAGACACGTCGGACAGAGGCACCATATATTTT. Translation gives CASSADTSDRGTIYF.

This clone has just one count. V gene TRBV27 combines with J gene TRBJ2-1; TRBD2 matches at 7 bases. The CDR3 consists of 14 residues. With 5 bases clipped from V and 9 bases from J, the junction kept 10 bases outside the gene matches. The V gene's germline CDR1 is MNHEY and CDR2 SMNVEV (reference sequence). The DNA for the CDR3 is TGTGCCAGCAGTACACTAGCGCGGGCGTCTGAGCAGTTCTTC. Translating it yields CASSTLARASEQFF.

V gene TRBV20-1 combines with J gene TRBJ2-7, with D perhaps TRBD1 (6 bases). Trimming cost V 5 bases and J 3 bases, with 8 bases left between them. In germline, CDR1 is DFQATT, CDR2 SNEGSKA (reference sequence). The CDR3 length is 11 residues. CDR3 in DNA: TGCAGTGCTTCACAGGGCTACGAGCAGTACTTC. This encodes CSASQGYEQYF.

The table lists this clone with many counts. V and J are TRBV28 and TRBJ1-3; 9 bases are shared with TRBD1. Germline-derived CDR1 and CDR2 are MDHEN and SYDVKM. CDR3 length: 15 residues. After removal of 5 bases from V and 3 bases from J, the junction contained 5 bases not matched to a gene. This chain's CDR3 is CASSETGGVGNTIYF. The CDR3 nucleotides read TGTGCCAGCAGTGAAACAGGGGGCGTTGGAAACACCATATATTTT.

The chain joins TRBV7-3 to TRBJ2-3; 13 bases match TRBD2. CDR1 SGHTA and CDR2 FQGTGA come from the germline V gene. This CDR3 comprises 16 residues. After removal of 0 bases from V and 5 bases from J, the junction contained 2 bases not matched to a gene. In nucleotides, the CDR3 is TGTGCCAGCAGCTTAACCCGACTAGCGGGGGGAGATACGCAGTATTTT. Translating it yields CASSLTRLAGGDTQYF.

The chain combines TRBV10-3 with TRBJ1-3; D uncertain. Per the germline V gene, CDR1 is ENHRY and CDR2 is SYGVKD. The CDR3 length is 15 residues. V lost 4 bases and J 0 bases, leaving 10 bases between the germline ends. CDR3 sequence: CAISVGQSSGNTIYF. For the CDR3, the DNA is TGTGCCATCAGTGTCGGCCAGAGCTCTGGAAACACCATATATTTT.

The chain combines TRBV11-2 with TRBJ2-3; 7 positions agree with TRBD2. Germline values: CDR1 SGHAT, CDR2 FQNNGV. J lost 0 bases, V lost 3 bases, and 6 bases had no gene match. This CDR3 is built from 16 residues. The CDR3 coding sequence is TGTGCCAGCAGCTTTGGAGCGGGACCCAGCACAGATACGCAGTATTTT. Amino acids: CASSFGAGPSTDTQYF.

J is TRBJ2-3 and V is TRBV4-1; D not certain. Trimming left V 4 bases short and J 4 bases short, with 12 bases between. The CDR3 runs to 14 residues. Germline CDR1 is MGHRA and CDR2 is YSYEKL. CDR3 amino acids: CASSPQPSADTQYF. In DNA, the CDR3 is TGCGCCAGCAGCCCCCAGCCCAGCGCAGATACGCAGTATTTT.

The CDR3 here is CAISEDGTGSNQPQHF. DNA of the CDR3: TGTGCCATCAGTGAGGATGGGACAGGGTCTAATCAGCCCCAGCATTTT. The chain uses TRBV10-3 and TRBJ1-5; 9 nucleotides agree with TRBD1. V lost 2 bases to trimming and J lost 4 bases; unmatched junction nucleotides: 6. This CDR3 has 16 residues. The germline CDR1 and CDR2 sequences are ENHRY and SYGVKD.

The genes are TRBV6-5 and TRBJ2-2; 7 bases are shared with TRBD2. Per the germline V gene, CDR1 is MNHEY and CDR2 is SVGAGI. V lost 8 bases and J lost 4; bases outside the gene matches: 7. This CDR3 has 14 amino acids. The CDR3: CASCATSSTGELFF. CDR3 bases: TGTGCCAGCTGTGCGACTAGCAGCACCGGGGAGCTGTTTTTT.

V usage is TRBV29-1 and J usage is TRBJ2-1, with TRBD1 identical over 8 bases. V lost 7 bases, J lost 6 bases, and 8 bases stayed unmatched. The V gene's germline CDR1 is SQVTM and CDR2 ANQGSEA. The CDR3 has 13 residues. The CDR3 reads CSARDRNGNEQFF. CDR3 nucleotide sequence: TGCAGCGCCAGGGACAGGAATGGCAATGAGCAGTTCTTC.

The CDR3 loop is CASSIRQGHTDTQYF. The CDR3 nucleotides are TGTGCCAGTAGTATACGACAGGGGCACACAGATACGCAGTATTTT. The chain carries TRBV19 and TRBJ2-3, with 8 bases lining up with TRBD1. J gave up 2 bases and V 2 bases, and 3 bases lay outside the gene matches. CDR3 length equals 15 residues. Germline V lookup: CDR1 LNHDA, CDR2 SQIVND (reference sequence).

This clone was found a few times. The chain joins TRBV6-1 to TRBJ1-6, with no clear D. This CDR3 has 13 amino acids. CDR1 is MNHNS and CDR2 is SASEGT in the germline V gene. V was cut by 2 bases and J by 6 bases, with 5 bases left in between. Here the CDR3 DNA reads TGTGCCAGCAGTGAACCCTCTAATTCACCCCTCCACTTT. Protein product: CASSEPSNSPLHF.

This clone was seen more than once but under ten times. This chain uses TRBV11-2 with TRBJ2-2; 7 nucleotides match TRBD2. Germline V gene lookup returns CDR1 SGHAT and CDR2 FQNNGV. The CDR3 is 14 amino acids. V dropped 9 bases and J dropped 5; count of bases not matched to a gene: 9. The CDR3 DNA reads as TGTGCCAGTGAGGCGGGAGTGAGAACCGGGGAGCTGTTTTTT. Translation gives CASEAGVRTGELFF.

The CDR3 DNA follows: TGTGCCAGCAGTTGGATCGGACAGACTGAAGCTTTCTTT. Its protein product is CASSWIGQTEAFF. The chain is built from TRBV6-6 and TRBJ1-1, with a tentative D call TRBD1 (6 bases). V was pared by 4 bases and J by 5 bases, with 11 bases between. The CDR3 runs 13 residues. From germline, CDR1 is MNHNY and CDR2 SVGAGI (reference sequence).

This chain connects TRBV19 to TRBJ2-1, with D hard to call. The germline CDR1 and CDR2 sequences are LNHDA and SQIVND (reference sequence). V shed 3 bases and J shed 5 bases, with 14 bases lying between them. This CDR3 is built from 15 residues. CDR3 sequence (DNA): TGTGCCAGTAGTATTAGACAAGCTACTAACAATGAGCAGTTCTTC. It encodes CASSIRQATNNEQFF.

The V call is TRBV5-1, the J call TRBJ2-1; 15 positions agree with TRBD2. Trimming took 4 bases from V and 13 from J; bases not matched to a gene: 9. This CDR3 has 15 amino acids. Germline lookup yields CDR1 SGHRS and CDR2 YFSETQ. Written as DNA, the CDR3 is TGCGCCAGCAGCCCGGGACTAGCGGGGGGCGGGATCCAGTTCTTC. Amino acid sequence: CASSPGLAGGGIQFF.

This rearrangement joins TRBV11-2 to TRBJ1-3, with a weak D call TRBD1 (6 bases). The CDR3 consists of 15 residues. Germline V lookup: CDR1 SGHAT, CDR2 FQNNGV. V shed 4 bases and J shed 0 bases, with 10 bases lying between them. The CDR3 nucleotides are TGTGCCAGCAGCTCGGGGGGCGCCTCTGGAAACACCATATATTTT. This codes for CASSSGGASGNTIYF.

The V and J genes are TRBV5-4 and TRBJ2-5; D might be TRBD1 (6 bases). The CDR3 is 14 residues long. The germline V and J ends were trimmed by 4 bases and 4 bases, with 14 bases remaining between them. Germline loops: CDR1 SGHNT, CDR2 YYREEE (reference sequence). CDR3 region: CASSQKGVAETQYF. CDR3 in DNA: TGTGCCAGCAGCCAGAAGGGGGTGGCAGAGACCCAGTACTTC.

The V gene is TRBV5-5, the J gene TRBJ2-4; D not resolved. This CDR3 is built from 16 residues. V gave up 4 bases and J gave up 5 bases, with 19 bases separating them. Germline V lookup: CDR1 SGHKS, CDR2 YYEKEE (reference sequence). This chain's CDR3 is CASSPDPRGVQNIQYF. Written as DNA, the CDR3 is TGTGCCAGCAGCCCGGACCCTCGTGGAGTCCAAAACATTCAGTACTTC. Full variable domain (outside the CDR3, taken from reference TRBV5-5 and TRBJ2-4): DAGVTQSPTHLIKTRGQQVTLRCSPISGHKSVSWYQQVLGQGPQFIFQYYEKEERGRGNFPDRFSARQFPNYSSELNVNALLLGDSALYLCASSPDPRGVQNIQYFGAGTRLSVL.

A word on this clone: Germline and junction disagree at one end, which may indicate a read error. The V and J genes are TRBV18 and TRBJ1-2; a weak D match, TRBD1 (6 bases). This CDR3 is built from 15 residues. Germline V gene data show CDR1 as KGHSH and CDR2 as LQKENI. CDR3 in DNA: TGTGCCAGCTCCCTTGGGGGCGCCTCTAATTATGGCTACACCTTC. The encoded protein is CASSLGGASNYGYTF.

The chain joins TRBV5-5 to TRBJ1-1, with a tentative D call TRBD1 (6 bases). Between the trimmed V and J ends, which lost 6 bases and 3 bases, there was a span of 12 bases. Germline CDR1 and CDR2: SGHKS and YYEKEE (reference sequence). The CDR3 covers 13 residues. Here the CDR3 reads CASKRAGDTEAFF. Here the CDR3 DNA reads TGTGCCAGCAAGCGGGCAGGGGACACTGAAGCTTTCTTT. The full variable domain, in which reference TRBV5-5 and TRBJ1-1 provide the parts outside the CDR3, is DAGVTQSPTHLIKTRGQQVTLRCSPISGHKSVSWYQQVLGQGPQFIFQYYEKEERGRGNFPDRFSARQFPNYSSELNVNALLLGDSALYLCASKRAGDTEAFFGQGTRLTVV.

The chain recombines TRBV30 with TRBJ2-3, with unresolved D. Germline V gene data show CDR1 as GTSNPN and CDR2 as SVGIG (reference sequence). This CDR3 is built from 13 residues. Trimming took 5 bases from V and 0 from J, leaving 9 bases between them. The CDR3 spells CAWGPLSTDTQYF. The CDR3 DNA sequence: TGTGCCTGGGGGCCCCTCAGCACAGATACGCAGTATTTT.

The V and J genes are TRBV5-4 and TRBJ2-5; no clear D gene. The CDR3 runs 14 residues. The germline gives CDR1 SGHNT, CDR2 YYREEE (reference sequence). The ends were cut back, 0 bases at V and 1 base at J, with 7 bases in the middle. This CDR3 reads CASSLESTQETQYF. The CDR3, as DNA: TGTGCCAGCAGCTTGGAGTCTACCCAAGAGACCCAGTACTTC.

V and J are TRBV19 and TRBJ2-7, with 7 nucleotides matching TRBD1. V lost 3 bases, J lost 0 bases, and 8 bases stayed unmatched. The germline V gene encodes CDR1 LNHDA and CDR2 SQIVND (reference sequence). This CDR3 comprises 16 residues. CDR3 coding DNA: TGTGCCAGTAGTATCGCCCGAGGGGGCAGCTCCTACGAGCAGTACTTC. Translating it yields CASSIARGGSSYEQYF. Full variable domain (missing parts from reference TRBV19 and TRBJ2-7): DGGITQSPKYLFRKEGQNVTLSCEQNLNHDAMYWYRQDPGQGLRLIYYSQIVNDFQKGDIAEGYSVSREKKESFPLTVTSAQKNPTAFYLCASSIARGGSSYEQYFGPGTRLTVT.